Each of the 30 T cell receptor beta chains below was sequenced from the same sample in a study of blood T cell repertoires in COVID-19. Some clones are missing from TCRdb's copy, which holds only in-frame ones; the method was immunoSEQ multiplex PCR. The sample lists about 180,000 clones, 75% to 85% seen once, with roughly 1.4% in the top ten. The sequenced sample was peripheral blood. The receptors derive from a human donor in a cohort sampled during active COVID-19.

The rearrangement links TRBV19 to TRBJ1-4, with TRBD1 identical over 11 bases. Trimming at V came to 5 bases and at J to 6 bases, leaving 2 bases not matched to a gene. The CDR3 has 14 residues. Germline V gene lookup returns CDR1 LNHDA and CDR2 SQIVND (reference sequence). The CDR3 sequence is CASSRDRGDEKLFF. CDR3 sequence (DNA): TGTGCCAGTAGTCGGGACAGGGGGGATGAAAAACTGTTTTTT.

The chain links TRBV7-2 to TRBJ2-7; D is possibly TRBD1 (6 bases). V lost 5 bases and J lost 3, with 14 bases in between. CDR1 and CDR2 (germline): SGHTA, FQGNSA. This CDR3 has 14 residues. The DNA of the CDR3 is TGTGCCAGCAGCCCCCTCGGGACATTCTACGAGCAGTACTTC. It codes for CASSPLGTFYEQYF.

The V and J genes are TRBV7-2 and TRBJ2-1, with 7 positions matching TRBD1. This CDR3 is built from 16 residues. Unmatched junction bases numbered 9, after V lost 5 bases and J lost 2 bases. The germline V gene has CDR1 SGHTA and CDR2 FQGNSA. The CDR3 region is CASSQNLGTAYNEQFF. DNA for the CDR3: TGTGCCAGCAGCCAGAATCTCGGGACAGCCTACAATGAGCAGTTCTTC.

This clone turned up a few times. J is TRBJ1-2 and V is TRBV11-2; D may be TRBD1 (5 bases). CDR3 length: 11 amino acids. Trimming took off 5 bases at V and 7 bases at J, with 8 bases between the two ends. CDR1 is SGHAT, CDR2 FQNNGV, per germline. CDR3 DNA sequence: TGTGCCAGCAGCGGCGGGGGTGGCTACACCTTC. The encoded protein is CASSGGGGYTF.

Written as DNA, the CDR3 is TGTGCCAGCAGCCGAGACAGGGGGTGGGAGCAGTACTTC. Translating it yields CASSRDRGWEQYF. J is TRBJ2-7 and V is TRBV3-1 (or the pseudogene TRBV3-2), with TRBD1 matching 9 bases. CDR1 and CDR2 (germline): LGHDT, YNNKEL (reference sequence). This CDR3 spans 13 amino acids. V gave up 4 bases and J gave up 7 bases; unmatched junction bases: 5.

This clone was found a few times. The rearrangement joins TRBV7-2 to TRBJ1-5; D gene unclear. Trimming took 5 bases from V and 5 from J, leaving 13 bases between them. The CDR3 is made up of 14 amino acids. From germline, CDR1 is SGHTA and CDR2 FQGNSA. The CDR3 coding sequence is TGTGCCAGCAGCCCCGGCTCGAGGGATCAGCCCCAGCATTTT. Translated: CASSPGSRDQPQHF.

This clone occurred a few times. The rearrangement joins TRBV3-1 (or the pseudogene TRBV3-2) to TRBJ2-1, with 8 bases lining up with TRBD1. This CDR3 has 13 residues. V dropped 0 bases and J dropped 12; count of bases not matched to a gene: 4. CDR1 and CDR2 (germline): LGHDT, YNNKEL (reference sequence). In DNA form, the CDR3 reads TGTGCCAGCAGCCAAGATCGGACAGGGAGGCAGTTCTTC. As protein: CASSQDRTGRQFF.

V gene TRBV5-1 combines with J gene TRBJ2-7; D is perhaps TRBD1 (5 bases). The germline V gene has CDR1 SGHRS and CDR2 YFSETQ. The CDR3 extends over 15 amino acids. Trimming took off 4 bases at V and 4 bases at J, with 18 bases between the two ends. CDR3 DNA sequence: TGCGCCAGCAGCCCGTCCCCGGACACCCGTTACGAGCAGTACTTC. This encodes CASSPSPDTRYEQYF. Full variable domain (missing parts from reference TRBV5-1 and TRBJ2-7): KAGVTQTPRYLIKTRGQQVTLSCSPISGHRSVSWYQQTPGQGLQFLFEYFSETQRNKGNFPGRFSGRQFSNSRSEMNVSTLELGDSALYLCASSPSPDTRYEQYFGPGTRLTVT.

The V gene is TRBV7-6, the J gene TRBJ1-5; tentatively, D is TRBD1 (5 bases). The germline gives CDR1 SGHVS, CDR2 FNYEAQ. Trimming took off 5 bases at V and 5 bases at J, with 19 bases between the two ends. This CDR3 has 16 amino acids. CDR3 region: CASSPGTGSVDQPQHF. Here the CDR3 DNA reads TGTGCCAGCAGCCCGGGGACTGGGTCCGTGGATCAGCCCCAGCATTTT.

The rearrangement links TRBV6-6 to TRBJ2-2; 10 nucleotides match TRBD2. This CDR3 is built from 16 residues. CDR1 is MNHNY, CDR2 SVGAGI, per germline (reference sequence). The trim removed 2 bases at V and 5 bases at J, leaving 5 bases unmatched. This CDR3 is CASSYGLAGVTGELFF. The CDR3 coding sequence is TGTGCCAGCAGTTACGGGCTAGCGGGAGTGACCGGGGAGCTGTTTTTT.

The V gene is TRBV19, the J gene TRBJ1-1; D not resolved. The CDR3 extends over 13 amino acids. Trimming stripped 6 bases from V and 3 bases from J, with 11 bases between. Germline V gives CDR1 LNHDA, CDR2 SQIVND (reference sequence). CDR3 sequence reads: CASRSGEDTEAFF. In DNA form, the CDR3 reads TGTGCCAGTAGATCCGGAGAGGACACTGAAGCTTTCTTT.

This clone was observed a single time. The V gene is TRBV19, the J gene TRBJ2-1; 10 nucleotides line up with TRBD1. The ends lost 4 bases at V and 9 bases at J; junction bases unmatched: 3. Germline CDR1 LNHDA, CDR2 SQIVND (reference sequence). This CDR3 has 13 amino acids. As DNA, the CDR3 is TGTGCCAGTAGTACGACAGGGGGCGGTGAGCAGTTCTTC. It codes for CASSTTGGGEQFF.

DNA of the CDR3: TGTGCCAGTAGTATGCCCGGGGGTAGCGGCCCCACCTACGAGCAGTACTTC. Its protein product is CASSMPGGSGPTYEQYF. The chain has TRBV19 and TRBJ2-7, with D possibly being TRBD2 (6 bases). The ends were cut back, 3 bases at V and 2 bases at J, with 20 bases in the middle. Germline CDR1 is LNHDA and CDR2 is SQIVND (reference sequence). The CDR3 contains 17 residues.

This clone was detected only a few times. The chain uses TRBV6-2 or TRBV6-3 and TRBJ2-7; tentatively, D is TRBD1 (6 bases). Per germline, CDR1 MNHEY and CDR2 SVGEGT. The CDR3 extends over 16 amino acids. V gave up 0 bases and J gave up 2 bases, with 14 bases separating them. CDR3 DNA sequence: TGTGCCAGCAGTTACTCGATAACAGGGACACCCTACGAGCAGTACTTC. Protein: CASSYSITGTPYEQYF.

Notes on this clone: Other DNA sequences within the sample encode an identical CDR3. The gene calls are TRBV4-3 and TRBJ2-2; 9 bases fit TRBD1. With V trimmed by 0 bases and J by 5 bases, 4 bases remained unmatched. The V gene's germline CDR1 is LGHNA and CDR2 YSLEER. The CDR3 consists of 16 residues. CDR3 region: CASSQEDRGRTGELFF. The DNA of the CDR3 is TGCGCCAGCAGCCAAGAGGACAGGGGAAGGACCGGGGAGCTGTTTTTT.

The V call is TRBV5-1, the J call TRBJ1-6; 8 positions agree with TRBD1. CDR1 SGHRS and CDR2 YFSETQ come from the germline V gene. The CDR3 has 14 residues. The junction had 6 bases not matched to a gene; V was cut back by 3 bases and J by 10 bases. CDR3 DNA sequence: TGCGCCAGCAGCTCTGGACAGGGTGAATCACCCCTCCACTTT. Its translation is CASSSGQGESPLHF. Complete variable domain (other parts from reference TRBV5-1 and TRBJ1-6): KAGVTQTPRYLIKTRGQQVTLSCSPISGHRSVSWYQQTPGQGLQFLFEYFSETQRNKGNFPGRFSGRQFSNSRSEMNVSTLELGDSALYLCASSSGQGESPLHFGNGTRLTVT.

J is TRBJ1-2 and V is TRBV14; 7 nucleotides match TRBD1. The CDR3 loop spans 14 amino acids. The V and J ends lost 5 bases and 8 bases, in that order; junction bases with no gene match: 11. Germline CDR1 reads SGHDN; CDR2 reads FVKESK. The CDR3 DNA is TGTGCCAGCAGCAGGGGACAGCTCACGGGGGGCTACACCTTC. Protein: CASSRGQLTGGYTF.

The rearrangement uses TRBV7-8 and TRBJ1-1; the D is unclear. Germline V gives CDR1 SGHVS, CDR2 FQNEAQ. The CDR3 extends over 13 amino acids. V shed 5 bases and J shed 5 bases, with 12 bases lying between them. In DNA form, the CDR3 reads TGTGCCAGCAGCCTGGACTCCAGGACTGAAGCTTTCTTT. It specifies CASSLDSRTEAFF. The variable domain in full, completed from reference TRBV7-8 and TRBJ1-1, reads GAGVSQSPRYKVAKRGQDVALRCDPISGHVSLFWYQQALGQGPEFLTYFQNEAQLDKSGLPSDRFFAERPEGSVSTLKIQRTQQEDSAVYLCASSLDSRTEAFFGQGTRLTVV.

The gene calls are TRBV19 and TRBJ1-2; no definite D call. V dropped 5 bases and J dropped 2 bases, with 12 bases sitting between them. Germline values: CDR1 LNHDA, CDR2 SQIVND (reference sequence). The CDR3 is 14 residues long. The CDR3 is CASSRPGENYGYTF. DNA of the CDR3: TGTGCCAGTAGTCGCCCCGGGGAGAACTATGGCTACACCTTC.

The J gene is TRBJ1-1, the V gene TRBV6-5; perhaps TRBD1 as D (6 bases). The CDR3 is 14 residues long. Germline V gives CDR1 MNHEY, CDR2 SVGAGI. V gave up 2 bases and J gave up 7 bases, with 14 bases separating them. The CDR3 region is CASSYGTGQIEAFF. Here the CDR3 DNA reads TGTGCCAGCAGTTACGGAACAGGGCAGATTGAAGCTTTCTTT.

V gene TRBV7-8 combines with J gene TRBJ1-1, with D possibly matching TRBD1 (6 bases). CDR1 is SGHVS and CDR2 is FQNEAQ in the germline V gene. V was shortened by 7 bases and J by 1 base, with 10 bases between the two germline ends. This CDR3 comprises 13 residues. The CDR3 spells CASTRTANTEAFF. DNA for the CDR3: TGTGCCAGCACCCGGACAGCGAACACTGAAGCTTTCTTT.

V gene TRBV28 combines with J gene TRBJ1-5; the D gene is possibly TRBD1 (6 bases). Per the germline V gene, CDR1 is MDHEN and CDR2 is SYDVKM. CDR3 size: 14 residues. Trimming removed 6 bases from V and 3 bases from J, with 12 bases in between. In DNA form, the CDR3 reads TGTGCCAGCAGACCGACAGGTTTCAATCAGCCCCAGCATTTT. This gives the protein CASRPTGFNQPQHF.

This chain links TRBV4-2 with TRBJ2-7, with 7 bases aligning to TRBD2. The V gene end was trimmed by 0 bases and the J gene end by 5 bases; junction bases not matched to a gene: 7. The CDR3 consists of 15 residues. CDR1 and CDR2 from the germline V gene are LGHNA and YNFKEQ. The CDR3 DNA reads as TGTGCCAGCAGCCAAGATTGGGGAGGGCTCGACGAGCAGTACTTC. Residues: CASSQDWGGLDEQYF.

The chain couples TRBV9 to TRBJ2-3, with 7 bases lining up with TRBD2. Germline trimming cut 0 bases from V and 7 bases from J; bases unmatched to any gene: 2. The CDR3 has 13 residues. Germline CDR1 and CDR2: SGDLS and YYNGEE. CDR3 protein: CASSVGGGYTQYF. The CDR3 DNA is TGTGCCAGCAGCGTAGGGGGAGGGTATACGCAGTATTTT.

The chain has TRBV6-5 and TRBJ2-7; 12 positions agree with TRBD2. This CDR3 is built from 14 residues. The germline CDR1 and CDR2 sequences are MNHEY and SVGAGI. V dropped 5 bases and J dropped 5; count of bases not matched to a gene: 4. The CDR3 nucleotides are TGTGCCAGCAGTAGGACTAGCGGGAATAACGAGCAGTACTTC. Its translation is CASSRTSGNNEQYF.

The chain has TRBV18 and TRBJ1-3; 9 nucleotides align to TRBD1. Germline assignment: CDR1 KGHSH and CDR2 LQKENI. The CDR3 extends over 15 amino acids. The V segment lost 3 bases and the J segment 3 bases; nucleotides outside the gene matches: 3. The CDR3 nucleotides are TGTGCCAGCTCACCGGACAGGGGTGGTGGAAACACCATATATTTT. Protein sequence: CASSPDRGGGNTIYF.

This chain uses TRBV25-1 with TRBJ2-2, with 7 bases matching TRBD1. Germline values: CDR1 MGHDK, CDR2 SYGVNS. Germline trimming cut 4 bases from V and 4 bases from J; bases unmatched to any gene: 9. This CDR3 is 16 amino acids long. CDR3 DNA: TGTGCCAGCAGTGTAGACAGGGAATGGATCACCGGGGAGCTGTTTTTT. As protein: CASSVDREWITGELFF.

The chain is built from TRBV5-7 and TRBJ2-7, with TRBD2 identical over 8 bases. TRBV5-7 is identified as an open reading frame with a role that is uncertain. This CDR3 contains 17 residues. The J segment lost 5 bases and the V segment lost 2 bases, leaving 15 bases of the junction unmatched. The CDR3 DNA sequence: TGTGCCAGCAGCTTACTAGCGGCAACCCTCCCTGCCCACGAGCAGTACTTC. This gives the protein CASSLLAATLPAHEQYF.

The genes are TRBV4-2 and TRBJ1-5, with D possibly TRBD1 on 5 matching bases. The germline CDR1 and CDR2 sequences are LGHNA and YNFKEQ. This CDR3 spans 14 amino acids. V was clipped by 0 bases and J by 7 bases, with 10 bases between them. The CDR3 sequence: CASSQDLGGQPQHF. The CDR3 coding sequence is TGTGCCAGCAGCCAAGATCTGGGGGGGCAGCCCCAGCATTTT.

In this sample, this clone turned up a few times. The chain carries TRBV9 and TRBJ1-1, with 7 positions matching TRBD1. Trimming at V came to 4 bases and at J to 0 bases, leaving 6 bases not matched to a gene. Per germline, CDR1 SGDLS and CDR2 YYNGEE. The CDR3 covers 15 residues. The CDR3 here is CASSPQGQMNTEAFF. In DNA, the CDR3 is TGTGCCAGCAGCCCCCAGGGACAGATGAACACTGAAGCTTTCTTT.